This T cell receptor (beta chain) is drawn from a study of control samples from healthy donors and cancer patients. This table comes from immunoSEQ multiplex PCR, and its TCRdb copy is limited to in-frame clones, with some not included. The sample gives some 82,000 clones, 75% to 85% of which show up once; 11% is in the top ten. With V trimmed by 0 bases and J by 0 bases, 5 bases remained unmatched. Germline V gene data show CDR1 as SGHRS and CDR2 as YFSETQ. The CDR3 length is 16 residues. This TCR came from a man aged 60 to 69 with head and neck cancer. V is TRBV5-1 and J is TRBJ1-2, with 7 bases fitting TRBD1. Sequencing was done on a sample of PBMCs. CDR3 sequence reads: CASSLEGDSTNYGYTF. The CDR3 DNA reads as TGCGCCAGCAGCTTGGAAGGGGACAGTACTAACTATGGCTACACCTTC.